The 21 T cell receptor beta chains in this list originate from one sample, sequenced in a study of T cells after yellow fever vaccination. TCRdb called the 5' RACE reads again in MiXCR, with one record for every CDR3 protein. In the table there are 500,000 to 650,000 distinct CDR3 sequences, about 13% of which are singletons. Sequenced here: PBMCs, sampled on the day of the yellow fever booster vaccination. Receptors were obtained from a man younger than 45 who received the YFV17D yellow fever vaccine.

J is TRBJ2-7 and V is TRBV5-4; D gene uncertain. V was cut by 3 bases and J by 3 bases, with 7 bases left in between. The CDR3 has 12 residues. Germline V gives CDR1 SGHNT, CDR2 YYREEE (reference sequence). The CDR3 DNA reads as TGTGCCAGCAGCTACGAGGACTACGAGCAGTACTTC. Its translation is CASSYEDYEQYF.

The chain carries TRBV27 and TRBJ1-5; D gene ambiguous. The germline V and J ends were trimmed by 3 bases and 6 bases, with 12 bases remaining between them. Germline CDR1 MNHEY, CDR2 SMNVEV (reference sequence). The CDR3 runs to 14 residues. The DNA of the CDR3 is TGTGCCAGCAGTTTTGGGCAGGTGGGTCAGCCCCAGCATTTT. Encoded protein: CASSFGQVGQPQHF.

This clonotype was detected only a few times. J is TRBJ2-7 and V is TRBV20-1, with D unresolved. Germline loops: CDR1 DFQATT, CDR2 SNEGSKA (reference sequence). The CDR3 contains 11 residues. The ends were cut back, 3 bases at V and 5 bases at J, with 8 bases in the middle. The CDR3 spells CSASGWDEQYF. CDR3 nucleotides: TGCAGTGCTAGTGGCTGGGACGAGCAGTACTTC.

This clonotype appeared a few times. The gene calls are TRBV5-1 and TRBJ2-5; 12 positions agree with TRBD2. Trimming at V came to 2 bases and at J to 5 bases, leaving 7 bases not matched to a gene. Germline CDR1 is SGHRS and CDR2 is YFSETQ. This CDR3 spans 16 amino acids. The CDR3 loop reads CASSFRLAGVRETQYF. The CDR3 DNA sequence: TGCGCCAGCAGCTTCAGACTAGCGGGAGTAAGGGAGACCCAGTACTTC.

The chain has TRBV27 and TRBJ1-1, with D perhaps matching TRBD1 (5 bases). The length of the CDR3 is 17 residues. The germline V and J ends were trimmed by 3 bases and 4 bases, with 21 bases remaining between them. Germline-derived CDR1 and CDR2 are MNHEY and SMNVEV (reference sequence). CDR3 in amino acids: CASSLTAGDSWSTEAFF. The CDR3 DNA sequence: TGTGCCAGCAGTTTGACAGCCGGAGACAGCTGGAGCACTGAAGCTTTCTTT.

This clonotype has more than one count but fewer than ten. This rearrangement joins TRBV10-2 to TRBJ2-5, with 7 bases aligning to TRBD1. CDR1 and CDR2 from the germline V gene are WSHSY and SAAADI. This CDR3 is built from 15 residues. With V trimmed by 3 bases and J by 5 bases, 9 bases remained unmatched. The CDR3 spells CASSEPSGGRETQYF. The CDR3, as DNA: TGCGCCAGCAGTGAACCTTCAGGGGGACGGGAGACCCAGTACTTC.

This clonotype was observed a handful of times. The V gene is TRBV9, the J gene TRBJ2-2; D might be TRBD2 (6 bases). V shed 0 bases and J shed 3 bases, with 9 bases lying between them. The V gene's germline CDR1 is SGDLS and CDR2 YYNGEE. The CDR3 sequence is 15 residues long. For the CDR3, the DNA is TGTGCCAGCAGCGTAGGCGGAGGGCACACCGGGGAGCTGTTTTTT. This encodes CASSVGGGHTGELFF.

The gene calls are TRBV7-9 and TRBJ2-7, with D perhaps TRBD2 (5 bases). Per the germline V gene, CDR1 is SEHNR and CDR2 is FQNEAQ (reference sequence). The CDR3 length is 14 residues. Trimming left V 5 bases short and J 0 bases short, with 11 bases between. This chain's CDR3 is CASSPTGNSYEQYF. The CDR3 DNA sequence: TGTGCCAGCAGCCCGACGGGAAACTCCTACGAGCAGTACTTC. Full variable domain (outside the CDR3, taken from reference TRBV7-9 and TRBJ2-7): DTGVSQNPRHKITKRGQNVTFRCDPISEHNRLYWYRQTLGQGPEFLTYFQNEAQLEKSRLLSDRFSAERPKGSFSTLEIQRTEQGDSAMYLCASSPTGNSYEQYFGPGTRLTVT.

This clonotype occurred a few times. The V gene is TRBV29-1, the J gene TRBJ2-3; no clear D gene. CDR1 is SQVTM, CDR2 ANQGSEA, per germline. The CDR3 is made up of 13 amino acids. V gave up 8 bases and J gave up 4 bases, with 16 bases separating them. The CDR3 region is CSPRSLSPDTQYF. In DNA form, the CDR3 reads TGCAGCCCCCGGAGCCTTTCTCCAGATACGCAGTATTTT.

This clonotype has only a few counts. The V call is TRBV4-1, the J call TRBJ1-4; tentatively, D is TRBD1 (5 bases). Germline CDR1 and CDR2: MGHRA and YSYEKL. This CDR3 region has 15 residues. Trimming left V 4 bases short and J 3 bases short, with 12 bases between. CDR3 DNA sequence: TGCGCCAGCAGCCTACCGGGACGGTCTAATGAAAAACTGTTTTTT. Encoded protein: CASSLPGRSNEKLFF.

This rearrangement joins TRBV25-1 to TRBJ2-1; tentatively, D is TRBD2 (6 bases). The V and J ends lost 4 bases and 7 bases respectively, with 20 bases between them. Germline V gene sequence: CDR1 MGHDK, CDR2 SYGVNS. This CDR3 contains 16 residues. The CDR3 region is CASSAGGTVGTNEQFF. In DNA form, the CDR3 reads TGTGCCAGCAGTGCCGGCGGGACTGTAGGAACAAATGAGCAGTTCTTC.

CDR3 in amino acids: CASSPNGGSTDTQYF. DNA of the CDR3: TGTGCCAGCAGCCCCAACGGCGGGAGTACTGATACGCAGTATTTT. J is TRBJ2-3 and V is TRBV7-2, with TRBD2 matching over 7 bases. The CDR3 runs to 15 residues. The V segment lost 5 bases and the J segment 6 bases; nucleotides outside the gene matches: 11. Germline CDR1 and CDR2: SGHTA and FQGNSA.

The rearrangement joins TRBV12-3 or TRBV12-4 to TRBJ1-6; unclear D gene. The ends were cut back, 7 bases at V and 5 bases at J, with 12 bases in the middle. The CDR3 has 14 residues. The CDR3 DNA reads TGTGCCAGCACTGTTAGCCCGCATAATTCACCCCTCCACTTT. Its protein is CASTVSPHNSPLHF.

J is TRBJ2-7 and V is TRBV7-9; D might be TRBD2 (6 bases). The CDR3 contains 13 residues. Trimming pared 1 base from V and 8 bases from J, leaving 12 bases between. Germline V gene data show CDR1 as SEHNR and CDR2 as FQNEAQ (reference sequence). CDR3 loop: CASSLGGLPQQYF. The DNA for the CDR3 is TGTGCCAGCAGCTTAGGGGGACTTCCGCAGCAGTACTTC.

This clonotype has a handful of counts. V is TRBV18 and J is TRBJ2-7; 13 bases align to TRBD2. Germline lookup yields CDR1 KGHSH and CDR2 LQKENI. Germline trimming cut 3 bases from V and 4 bases from J; bases unmatched to any gene: 6. CDR3 length: 16 residues. In DNA form, the CDR3 reads TGTGCCAGCTCACCGGGACTAGCGGGACTTGTGTACGAGCAGTACTTC. This encodes CASSPGLAGLVYEQYF. Based on the CDR3 plus reference TRBV18 and TRBJ2-7, the full variable domain is NAGVMQNPRHLVRRRGQEARLRCSPMKGHSHVYWYRQLPEEGLKFMVYLQKENIIDESGMPKERFSAEFPKEGPSILRIQQVVRGDSAAYFCASSPGLAGLVYEQYFGPGTRLTVT.

V and J are TRBV4-3 and TRBJ1-4; no clear D. The length of the CDR3 is 16 residues. The germline V gene has CDR1 LGHNA and CDR2 YSLEER. V was pared by 0 bases and J by 4 bases, with 12 bases between. The DNA of the CDR3 is TGCGCCAGCAGCCAAGACCCCCCCCCGAATAATGAAAAACTGTTTTTT. This gives the protein CASSQDPPPNNEKLFF.

A few counts support this clonotype. The gene calls are TRBV29-1 and TRBJ1-1, with D unclear. V was cut by 4 bases and J by 0 bases, with 9 bases left in between. Germline CDR1 is SQVTM and CDR2 is ANQGSEA. The CDR3 spans 13 residues. The CDR3 loop reads CSVAGQVNTEAFF. The CDR3 coding sequence is TGCAGCGTTGCGGGCCAGGTGAACACTGAAGCTTTCTTT.

The gene calls are TRBV29-1 and TRBJ2-7; TRBD2 matches 13 bases. CDR3 size: 15 residues. CDR1 SQVTM and CDR2 ANQGSEA come from the germline V gene. The V and J ends lost 5 bases and 4 bases, in that order; junction bases with no gene match: 8. The CDR3 nucleotides are TGCAGCGTTCAAAACCCGGGACTAGCGGGGTACGAGCAGTACTTC. Its protein is CSVQNPGLAGYEQYF.

This clonotype appeared a few times. V gene TRBV29-1 combines with J gene TRBJ1-1, with a tentative D call TRBD1 (5 bases). The ends were cut back, 7 bases at V and 6 bases at J, with 15 bases in the middle. Germline V CDR1 and CDR2: SQVTM, ANQGSEA. The CDR3 is made up of 12 amino acids. The CDR3 bases are TGCAGCGCTATCCGGGGGATCGCTGAAGCTTTCTTT. It is translated as CSAIRGIAEAFF.

The gene calls are TRBV7-9 and TRBJ2-1; D is uncertain. With 5 bases removed from V and 2 bases from J, the gap between germline ends came to 16 bases. This CDR3 spans 16 amino acids. Germline V CDR1 and CDR2: SEHNR, FQNEAQ (reference sequence). The DNA for the CDR3 is TGTGCCAGCAGCAGCGCGGTAGAAGGCCCCTACAATGAGCAGTTCTTC. Translating it yields CASSSAVEGPYNEQFF.

This clonotype was picked up a small number of times. This CDR3 reads CASSSGTGVAYEQYF. Written as DNA, the CDR3 is TGTGCCAGTAGTTCGGGGACAGGGGTTGCCTACGAGCAGTACTTC. The chain combines TRBV19 with TRBJ2-7; 10 bases are a match to TRBD1. Germline V gene sequence: CDR1 LNHDA, CDR2 SQIVND (reference sequence). This CDR3 has 15 residues. V was pared by 5 bases and J by 2 bases, with 6 bases of the junction left unmatched.